Listed here are 27 T cell receptor beta chains from one sample, sequenced in a study of radiotherapy plus CTLA-4 blockade in lung cancer. Using immunoSEQ multiplex PCR, the repertoire was profiled, and TCRdb retains in-frame clones only, with some absent. The data contain fewer than 55,000 clones, over 60% of them singletons. The sequencing here drew on peripheral blood, taken from a patient treated with radiotherapy plus ipilimumab. The receptors derive from a human donor with non-small cell lung cancer whose response to radiotherapy plus ipilimumab could not be evaluated.

This clone was picked up a small number of times. This chain connects TRBV13 to TRBJ2-5, with 7 positions matching TRBD1. This CDR3 has 18 amino acids. CDR1 and CDR2 from the germline V gene are PRHDT and FYEKMQ (reference sequence). V shed 1 base and J 5 bases; nucleotides not matched to a gene: 16. The chain's CDR3 is CASSLEGLTGTDGETQYF. Written as DNA, the CDR3 is TGTGCCAGCAGCTTAGAGGGATTGACAGGGACGGACGGGGAGACCCAGTACTTC.

This clone has a handful of counts. This chain links TRBV11-1 with TRBJ1-1; no definite D call. Germline assignment: CDR1 SGHAT and CDR2 FQDESV (reference sequence). The CDR3 has 13 residues. V was pared by 5 bases and J by 1 base, with 8 bases between. The CDR3 region is CASSIRQNTEAFF. CDR3 DNA: TGTGCCAGCAGCATCAGACAGAACACTGAAGCTTTCTTT.

The chain has TRBV5-6 and TRBJ2-5; 9 bases fit TRBD1. V shed 0 bases and J 11 bases; nucleotides not matched to a gene: 14. This CDR3 contains 16 residues. CDR1 and CDR2 from the germline V gene are SGHDT and YYEEEE. CDR3 residues: CASSLAGGQGLKEQYF. CDR3 DNA: TGTGCCAGCAGCTTGGCCGGGGGACAGGGTTTGAAAGAGCAGTACTTC.

The chain uses TRBV19 and TRBJ2-2, with D possibly being TRBD1 (5 bases). In germline, CDR1 is LNHDA, CDR2 SQIVND (reference sequence). Trimming took 0 bases from V and 6 from J, leaving 11 bases between them. This CDR3 is built from 15 residues. The CDR3 bases are TGTGCCAGTAGTATAGATCACAGGAAGGCCGGGGAGCTGTTTTTT. Protein: CASSIDHRKAGELFF.

CDR3 region: CASSLAFEQYF. The CDR3 nucleotides read TGTGCCAGCAGCTTAGCCTTCGAGCAGTACTTC. The chain employs TRBV7-2 and TRBJ2-7, with D unresolved. CDR1 SGHTA and CDR2 FQGNSA come from the germline V gene. The CDR3 is made up of 11 amino acids. V was trimmed by 0 bases and J by 6 bases, leaving 3 bases between them.

The chain combines TRBV4-3 with TRBJ2-1, with D tentatively TRBD2 (6 bases). The V end lost 2 bases, the J end lost 7 bases, and 18 bases lay between the germline ends. Germline V gene data show CDR1 as LGHNA and CDR2 as YSLEER. This CDR3 is 16 amino acids long. CDR3 coding DNA: TGCGCCAGCAGCCAACAATCGGGAGTTCGCGGAAATGAGCAGTTCTTC. Protein sequence: CASSQQSGVRGNEQFF.

This CDR3 is CSAYRDKQYF. In nucleotides, the CDR3 is TGCAGTGCTTACCGGGACAAGCAGTACTTC. The J gene is TRBJ2-7, the V gene TRBV20-1; weak D call: TRBD1 (6 bases). Deletions cut 5 bases from V and 8 bases from J, with 10 bases between. Germline assignment: CDR1 DFQATT and CDR2 SNEGSKA (reference sequence). CDR3 length equals 10 residues.

The chain has TRBV19 and TRBJ2-7, with D perhaps matching TRBD1 (5 bases). CDR3 length: 11 residues. V dropped 6 bases and J dropped 6 bases, with 9 bases sitting between them. The germline CDR1 and CDR2 sequences are LNHDA and SQIVND (reference sequence). This CDR3 is CASRGDIEQYF. Written as DNA, the CDR3 is TGTGCCAGTAGAGGGGATATCGAGCAGTACTTC.

This chain links TRBV28 with TRBJ2-6; the match to TRBD1 covers 9 bases. The CDR3 length is 18 residues. Germline lookup yields CDR1 MDHEN and CDR2 SYDVKM. V was clipped by 4 bases and J by 0 bases; unmatched bases: 7. As DNA, the CDR3 is TGTGCCAGCAGTTCCTGGGACAGGGTGAACTCTGGGGCCAACGTCCTGACTTTC. Protein product: CASSSWDRVNSGANVLTF.

This clone was counted only a few times. The V call is TRBV4-2, the J call TRBJ2-5; TRBD2 matches at 9 bases. Germline values: CDR1 LGHNA, CDR2 YNFKEQ. The CDR3 totals 18 residues. V dropped 4 bases and J dropped 4; count of bases not matched to a gene: 16. The DNA for the CDR3 is TGTGCCAGCAGCCCATCACCTTCCTATAGCGGGAGCTCAGAGACCCAGTACTTC. Its translation is CASSPSPSYSGSSETQYF.

CDR3 sequence (DNA): TGCGCCAGCCGGGCGGAGGCGAGCTCCTATAATTCACCCCTCCACTTT. Residues: CASRAEASSYNSPLHF. This chain links TRBV5-1 with TRBJ1-6; D is ambiguous. V was clipped by 7 bases and J by 0 bases, with 14 bases between them. Germline lookup yields CDR1 SGHRS and CDR2 YFSETQ. This CDR3 is 16 amino acids long.

The chain uses TRBV6-4 and TRBJ1-1, with D maybe TRBD1 (5 bases). The CDR3 is made up of 13 amino acids. Germline V CDR1 and CDR2: MRHNA, SNTAGT. With 4 bases removed from V and 1 base from J, the gap between germline ends came to 7 bases. The CDR3 region is CASSVRGNTEAFF. The CDR3 DNA is TGTGCCAGCAGTGTAAGGGGGAACACTGAAGCTTTCTTT.

This chain links TRBV5-1 with TRBJ2-3; maybe TRBD2 (5 bases). CDR3 length: 13 amino acids. Looked up from germline, CDR1 is SGHRS and CDR2 is YFSETQ. V was cut by 2 bases and J by 6 bases, with 10 bases left in between. CDR3 coding DNA: TGCGCCAGCAGCTTCACTAGAGACGATACGCAGTATTTT. It encodes CASSFTRDDTQYF. Drawing the rest from reference TRBV5-1 and TRBJ2-3, the complete variable domain is KAGVTQTPRYLIKTRGQQVTLSCSPISGHRSVSWYQQTPGQGLQFLFEYFSETQRNKGNFPGRFSGRQFSNSRSEMNVSTLELGDSALYLCASSFTRDDTQYFGPGTRLTVL.

V usage is TRBV30 and J usage is TRBJ1-5; D is unclear. V lost 3 bases, J lost 4 bases, and 13 bases lay in between. The germline gives CDR1 GTSNPN, CDR2 SVGIG (reference sequence). The CDR3 consists of 14 residues. CDR3 sequence: CAWSETSRNQPQHF. CDR3 bases: TGTGCCTGGAGCGAAACTAGTAGGAATCAGCCCCAGCATTTT. Together with reference TRBV30 and TRBJ1-5, the CDR3 gives the full variable domain: SQTIHQWPATLVQPVGSPLSLECTVEGTSNPNLYWYRQAAGRGLQLLFYSVGIGQISSEVPQNLSASRPQDRQFILSSKKLLLSDSGFYLCAWSETSRNQPQHFGDGTRLSIL.

This clone was counted once. The rearrangement uses TRBV7-8 and TRBJ1-5; 7 nucleotides align to TRBD1. V gave up 0 bases and J gave up 5 bases; unmatched junction bases: 4. The CDR3 sequence is 15 residues long. CDR1 and CDR2 (germline): SGHVS, FQNEAQ. CDR3 in amino acids: CASSLAGTDYQPQHF. DNA of the CDR3: TGTGCCAGCAGCTTAGCTGGGACAGATTATCAGCCCCAGCATTTT.

This chain links TRBV28 with TRBJ1-5; 7 bases are a match to TRBD1. The CDR3 runs 15 residues. The J segment lost 7 bases and the V segment lost 1 base, leaving 7 bases of the junction unmatched. CDR1 MDHEN and CDR2 SYDVKM come from the germline V gene. CDR3 amino acids: CASSLSRQGRQPQHF. CDR3 DNA sequence: TGTGCCAGCAGTTTATCGAGACAGGGTAGGCAGCCCCAGCATTTT.

This rearrangement joins TRBV19 to TRBJ2-5, with 7 positions matching TRBD1. With the DNA end fitting TRBJ2-7 better, the J assignment may be wrong. Germline assignment: CDR1 LNHDA and CDR2 SQIVND (reference sequence). CDR3 length: 14 residues. The CDR3 DNA is TGTGCCAGTAACCGGGACAGAGACTCCTACGAGCAGTACTTC. Encoded protein: CASNRDRDSYEQYF.

The chain is built from TRBV29-1 and TRBJ1-2; TRBD1 aligns across 7 bases. Germline CDR1 and CDR2: SQVTM and ANQGSEA. There are 13 residues in the CDR3. V shed 6 bases, J shed 2 bases, and the junction held 6 bases outside the gene matches. The CDR3 sequence: CSVRGQNNYGYTF. Here the CDR3 DNA reads TGCAGCGTGAGGGGACAGAACAACTATGGCTACACCTTC.

This clone has more than one count but fewer than ten. This chain's CDR3 is CASSYSRGDQPQHF. In DNA, the CDR3 is TGTGCCAGCAGTTACTCGAGAGGAGATCAGCCCCAGCATTTT. The rearrangement uses TRBV6-6 and TRBJ1-5; no clear D gene. The CDR3 consists of 14 residues. Germline V gene data show CDR1 as MNHNY and CDR2 as SVGAGI (reference sequence). V was trimmed by 0 bases and J by 5 bases, leaving 8 bases between them.

The chain recombines TRBV19 with TRBJ2-1; maybe TRBD2 (6 bases). Germline CDR1 and CDR2: LNHDA and SQIVND (reference sequence). Trimming removed 5 bases at V and 0 bases at J, with 8 bases between. CDR3 length: 14 amino acids. CDR3 protein: CASSRGSSYNEQFF. In DNA, the CDR3 is TGTGCCAGTAGTCGGGGGAGCTCCTACAATGAGCAGTTCTTC. The full variable domain, with the rest looked up from reference TRBV19 and TRBJ2-1, is DGGITQSPKYLFRKEGQNVTLSCEQNLNHDAMYWYRQDPGQGLRLIYYSQIVNDFQKGDIAEGYSVSREKKESFPLTVTSAQKNPTAFYLCASSRGSSYNEQFFGPGTRLTVL.

V gene TRBV6-6 combines with J gene TRBJ2-4; tentative D call: TRBD2 (6 bases). Trimming stripped 10 bases from V and 9 bases from J, with 16 bases between. This CDR3 comprises 12 residues. Germline CDR1 and CDR2: MNHNY and SVGAGI (reference sequence). CDR3 residues: CAILSRGGIQYF. CDR3 DNA sequence: TGTGCCATCCTCTCGCGGGGAGGCATTCAGTACTTC.

This clone was counted between two and nine times. V gene TRBV19 combines with J gene TRBJ1-1; perhaps TRBD1 as D (6 bases). CDR3 size: 15 residues. Germline V gene sequence: CDR1 LNHDA, CDR2 SQIVND (reference sequence). Trimming removed 4 bases at V and 0 bases at J, with 12 bases between. This chain's CDR3 is CASSTRQALNTEAFF. The CDR3 DNA follows: TGTGCCAGTAGTACCCGACAGGCACTGAACACTGAAGCTTTCTTT.

The rearrangement links TRBV5-4 to TRBJ2-7, with 10 bases aligning to TRBD2. Germline CDR1 SGHNT, CDR2 YYREEE (reference sequence). Trimming cost V 0 bases and J 5 bases; bases outside gene matches: 5. CDR3 length: 15 amino acids. The CDR3, as DNA: TGTGCCAGCAGCTTGGCACCTAGCGGGAGCAACGAGCAGTACTTC. Its protein is CASSLAPSGSNEQYF.

The table lists this clone with a few counts. V gene TRBV13 combines with J gene TRBJ2-2; no definite D call. V was clipped by 0 bases and J by 6 bases, with 11 bases between them. Per the germline V gene, CDR1 is PRHDT and CDR2 is FYEKMQ (reference sequence). The CDR3 has 15 residues. The CDR3 reads CASSLGASRAGELFF. CDR3 bases: TGTGCCAGCAGCTTAGGCGCTTCTAGAGCCGGGGAGCTGTTTTTT. Together with reference TRBV13 and TRBJ2-2, the CDR3 gives the full variable domain: AAGVIQSPRHLIKEKRETATLKCYPIPRHDTVYWYQQGPGQDPQFLISFYEKMQSDKGSIPDRFSAQQFSDYHSELNMSSLELGDSALYFCASSLGASRAGELFFGEGSRLTVL.

V and J are TRBV14 and TRBJ1-4; 9 positions agree with TRBD1. The J segment lost 8 bases and the V segment lost 0 bases, leaving 10 bases of the junction unmatched. The CDR3 runs to 17 residues. Germline V CDR1 and CDR2: SGHDN, FVKESK. This chain's CDR3 is CASSQDRFGTGSEKLFF. The CDR3 DNA reads as TGTGCCAGCAGCCAAGATCGTTTTGGGACAGGGAGCGAAAAACTGTTTTTT.

The rearrangement uses TRBV5-8 and TRBJ1-1; 7 bases are a match to TRBD1. Germline CDR1 is SGHTS and CDR2 is YDEGEE. The CDR3 loop spans 14 amino acids. Germline trimming cut 4 bases from V and 3 bases from J; bases unmatched to any gene: 6. CDR3 region: CASSRRDSYTEAFF. The CDR3 nucleotides read TGTGCCAGCAGCAGAAGGGACAGCTACACTGAAGCTTTCTTT.

The chain carries TRBV6-6 and TRBJ1-2; a weak D match, TRBD1 (5 bases). V was pared by 0 bases and J by 4 bases, with 9 bases between. The CDR3 has 14 amino acids. Germline V gene sequence: CDR1 MNHNY, CDR2 SVGAGI (reference sequence). The CDR3 DNA follows: TGTGCCAGCAGTTACTCGGTGACAGCCTATGGCTACACCTTC. It codes for CASSYSVTAYGYTF.